This T cell receptor (beta chain) was documented in a study of graft-versus-host responses after intestinal transplantation (dated by TCRdb to 2020 to 2023). Turning to the overall study: The transplants that recipients received were multivisceral, liver-intestinal, or isolated intestinal. All recipients received anti-thymocyte globulin induction followed by maintenance tacrolimus and steroids for roughly three years. After intestinal transplantation, graft-versus-host and host-versus-graft alloreactive T cell clones were followed in the graft, circulation and bone marrow using bulk TCR-beta CDR3 sequencing. Alloreactive clones were identified by sequencing pre-transplant mixed lymphocyte reaction products and comparing them with unstimulated pre-transplant donor and recipient T cells. A cohort of about two dozen intestinal transplant recipients, including one retransplant, was enrolled, and a few patients lacking pretransplant specimens were excluded. Donor T cell macrochimerism was defined as a peak of at least 4% donor T cells among recipient peripheral blood mononuclear cells. Rather than being sequenced by the commercial service, samples from a few later patients were sequenced in-house on an Illumina MiSeq and processed with MiXCR. General study outcomes and caveats: Patients with donor T cell macrochimerism had high GvH to HvG T cell clonal ratios in their allografts. GvH clones were found in recipient bone marrow, and some of the GvH clones appeared earlier in ileal mucosa or blood, which is consistent with an intestinal mucosal origin. The relatively low number and heterogeneity of intestinal transplant patients limited the conclusions. Early after transplant, peak levels of circulating GvH clones were found to be associated with declines in HvG clones.

The protocol used for the library was the immunoSEQ multiplex PCR assay. For most patients, genomic DNA was isolated using the Qiagen DNeasy Blood and Tissue Kit and was shipped frozen to Adaptive Biotechnologies for TCR sequencing. For most patients, genomic DNA was subjected to high-throughput TCR-beta CDR3 sequencing by Adaptive Biotechnologies. The authors' analysis ran thus. TCR sequencing data for roughly 17 patients were retrieved from Adaptive's ImmunoSEQ software; a few other patients were processed with MiXCR and VDJtools. CD4 versus CD8 sorting errors were corrected by removing sequences found in both subsets at a frequency ratio below 5:1. CDR3 nucleotide sequences shared by donor and recipient were removed because the origin of these sequences could not be assigned. To count as alloreactive, a clone needed at least 2-fold expansion over unstimulated cells and a minimum CFSE-low frequency of 0.002% (template counts) or 0.001% (read counts). Clones detected in sequenced pre-transplant spleen, lymph node, or MLR CFSE-low populations of the donor or recipient were defined as mappable. The cumulative frequency of alloreactive clones was calculated as a percentage of all sequences, weighted by copy number. Drawn from immuneACCESS, this table holds only the in-frame rearrangements with V and J called that TCRdb kept. Clones are partly lost; checked studies trace under half to an unresolved V gene and leave the rest unexplained. Clonal size and the V and J genes are those of that table, whereas D and trimming came from the DNA. Within this sample are 85,000 to 90,000 clones, with just under 95% of them counted one time only. The ten most abundant clones make up 0.3% of the sample.

V drops 5 bases and J drops 5 bases, leaving 8 bases in between. The CDR3, cysteine through phenylalanine, is 12 amino acids long. Kept here is only the CDR3 DNA, which spans 36 bases and is read in frame from base 1. CDR1 SSHAT and CDR2 FNYEAQ were looked up in the germline V gene (reference sequence). As regards this clone: There is no known antigen for this receptor. The sample holds no much larger clone one base away, and base qualities are not on file.

Per the publication, the time point label means: cells obtained before transplantation from donor or recipient. CD3+CD4+ and CD3+CD8+ populations were FACS-sorted from unstimulated pre-transplant donor and recipient cells taken from spleen or lymph nodes. The origin of this receptor is a human donor who received an intestinal transplant. The sample was unstimulated CD4+ T cells sorted from spleen or lymph node cells, taken before intestinal transplant. Here the chain combines TRBV7-7 and TRBJ2-3, with the identity of the D gene unclear. At the DNA level, the sequence is TGTGCCAGCAGCCCAATACTAGATACGCAGTATTTT. This codes for CASSPILDTQYF.